The 7 T cell receptor beta chains below come from one sample, sequenced in a study of blood T cell repertoires in COVID-19. The protocol was immunoSEQ multiplex PCR, while the TCRdb copy is restricted to in-frame clones and leaves out a portion. The table lists more than 95,000 clones, around 83% of them singletons. Material for sequencing was peripheral blood. The receptors originated from an elderly man with active or convalescent COVID-19.

Only a few counts were recorded for this clone. The chain joins TRBV10-3 to TRBJ1-5, with 8 bases fitting TRBD1. The CDR3 extends over 16 amino acids. Germline values: CDR1 ENHRY, CDR2 SYGVKD. V was clipped by 2 bases and J by 9 bases; unmatched bases: 12. CDR3 sequence: CAISEHWGTGSPPQHF. The DNA of the CDR3 is TGTGCCATCAGTGAGCATTGGGGGACAGGTTCTCCGCCCCAGCATTTT.

This chain uses TRBV6-1 with TRBJ2-7; 10 nucleotides match TRBD1. V lost 4 bases and J lost 7; bases outside the gene matches: 16. The germline CDR1 and CDR2 sequences are MNHNS and SASEGT. This CDR3 comprises 17 residues. This CDR3 is CASSAIGTGVKVLEQYF. The CDR3 coding sequence is TGTGCCAGCAGTGCTATCGGGACAGGGGTCAAAGTGTTGGAGCAGTACTTC.

The chain couples TRBV19 to TRBJ2-2; TRBD1 matches at 11 bases. Germline V gene data show CDR1 as LNHDA and CDR2 as SQIVND (reference sequence). V lost 4 bases to trimming and J lost 4 bases; unmatched junction nucleotides: 2. This CDR3 region has 15 residues. The CDR3 here is CASSKGTGGTGELFF. The CDR3 bases are TGTGCCAGTAGTAAAGGGACAGGGGGCACCGGGGAGCTGTTTTTT.

The chain recombines TRBV5-1 with TRBJ1-2; TRBD1 matches at 8 bases. V lost 2 bases to trimming and J lost 2 bases; unmatched junction nucleotides: 5. CDR3 size: 15 residues. Germline V CDR1 and CDR2: SGHRS, YFSETQ. CDR3 nucleotide sequence: TGCGCCAGCAGCTTAGAACAGGGGGACAACTATGGCTACACCTTC. This gives the protein CASSLEQGDNYGYTF.

The J gene is TRBJ2-5, the V gene TRBV7-2; D not resolved. Trimming removed 0 bases at V and 1 base at J, with 9 bases between. This CDR3 contains 15 residues. The germline gives CDR1 SGHTA, CDR2 FQGNSA. CDR3 residues: CASSLAQLVQETQYF. DNA of the CDR3: TGTGCCAGCAGCTTAGCACAGTTAGTCCAAGAGACCCAGTACTTC.

The V and J genes are TRBV6-5 and TRBJ2-2, with a tentative D call TRBD2 (7 bases). Trimming removed 7 bases from V and 5 bases from J, with 17 bases in between. Germline V gene data show CDR1 as MNHEY and CDR2 as SVGAGI. This CDR3 region has 15 residues. CDR3 in amino acids: CASTRRGASTGELFF. For the CDR3, the DNA is TGTGCCAGCACTCGACGGGGGGCATCGACCGGGGAGCTGTTTTTT.

CDR3 residues: CATAGLNYGYTF. The CDR3 DNA is TGTGCCACTGCGGGATTAAACTATGGCTACACCTTC. This rearrangement joins TRBV28 to TRBJ1-2; D remains ambiguous. The CDR3 runs 12 residues. Trimming removed 10 bases from V and 2 bases from J, with 11 bases in between. From germline, CDR1 is MDHEN and CDR2 SYDVKM.